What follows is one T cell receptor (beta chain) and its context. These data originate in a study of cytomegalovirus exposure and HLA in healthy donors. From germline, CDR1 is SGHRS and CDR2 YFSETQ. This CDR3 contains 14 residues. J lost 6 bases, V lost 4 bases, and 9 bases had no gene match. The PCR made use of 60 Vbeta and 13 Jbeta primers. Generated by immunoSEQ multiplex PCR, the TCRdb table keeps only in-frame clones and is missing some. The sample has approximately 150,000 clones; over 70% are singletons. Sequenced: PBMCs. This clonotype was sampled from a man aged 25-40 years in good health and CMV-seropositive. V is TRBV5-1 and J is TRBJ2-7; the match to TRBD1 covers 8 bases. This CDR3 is CASSPWTGLAEQYF. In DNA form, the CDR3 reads TGCGCCAGCAGCCCATGGACAGGGCTCGCCGAGCAGTACTTC.